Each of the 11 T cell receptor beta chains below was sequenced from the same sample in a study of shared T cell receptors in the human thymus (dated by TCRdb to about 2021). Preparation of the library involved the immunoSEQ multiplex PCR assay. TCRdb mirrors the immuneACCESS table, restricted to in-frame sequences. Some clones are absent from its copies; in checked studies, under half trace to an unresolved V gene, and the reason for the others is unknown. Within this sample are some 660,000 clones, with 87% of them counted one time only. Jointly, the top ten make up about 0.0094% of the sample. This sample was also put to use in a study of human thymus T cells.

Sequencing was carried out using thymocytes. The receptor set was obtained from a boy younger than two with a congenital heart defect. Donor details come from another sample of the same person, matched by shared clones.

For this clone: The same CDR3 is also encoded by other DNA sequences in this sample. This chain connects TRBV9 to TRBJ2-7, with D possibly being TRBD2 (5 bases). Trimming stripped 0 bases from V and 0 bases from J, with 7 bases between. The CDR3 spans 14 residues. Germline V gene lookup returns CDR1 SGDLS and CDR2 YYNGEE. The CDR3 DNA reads TGTGCCAGCAGCGTAGGTGGGAGCTCCTACGAGCAGTACTTC. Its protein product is CASSVGGSSYEQYF.

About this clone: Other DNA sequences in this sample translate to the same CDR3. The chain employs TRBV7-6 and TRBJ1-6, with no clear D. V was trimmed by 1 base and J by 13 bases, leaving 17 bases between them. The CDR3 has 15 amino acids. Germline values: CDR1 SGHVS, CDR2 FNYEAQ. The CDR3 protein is CASSLVALGLTPLHF. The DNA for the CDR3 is TGTGCCAGCAGCTTAGTTGCCCTGGGCTTGACCCCCCTCCACTTT.

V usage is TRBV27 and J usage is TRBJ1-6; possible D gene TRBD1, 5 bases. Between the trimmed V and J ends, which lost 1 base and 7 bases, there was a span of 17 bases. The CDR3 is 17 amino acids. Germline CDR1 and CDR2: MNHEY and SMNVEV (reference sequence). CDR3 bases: TGTGCCAGCAGTTTATGGAATTGGAGAAAGGGGAATTCACCCCTCCACTTT. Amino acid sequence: CASSLWNWRKGNSPLHF.

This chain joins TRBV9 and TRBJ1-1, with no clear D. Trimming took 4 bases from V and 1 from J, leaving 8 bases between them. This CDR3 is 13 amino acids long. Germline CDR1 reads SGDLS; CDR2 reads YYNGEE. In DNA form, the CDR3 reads TGTGCCAGCAGCTCAAACTGGAACACTGAAGCTTTCTTT. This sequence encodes CASSSNWNTEAFF.

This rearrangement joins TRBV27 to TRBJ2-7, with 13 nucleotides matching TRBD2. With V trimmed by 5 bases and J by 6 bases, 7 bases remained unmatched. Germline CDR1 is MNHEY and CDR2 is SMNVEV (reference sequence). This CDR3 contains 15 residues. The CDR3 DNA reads TGTGCCAGCAGTCCCAGGACTAGCGGGGGCCTCGAGCAGTACTTC. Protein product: CASSPRTSGGLEQYF.

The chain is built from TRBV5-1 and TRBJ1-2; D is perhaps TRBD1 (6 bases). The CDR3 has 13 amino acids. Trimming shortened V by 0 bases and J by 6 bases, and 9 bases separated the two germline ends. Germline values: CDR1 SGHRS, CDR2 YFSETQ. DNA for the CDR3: TGCGCCAGCAGCTTGGCAGGGGTCCATGGCTACACCTTC. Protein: CASSLAGVHGYTF.

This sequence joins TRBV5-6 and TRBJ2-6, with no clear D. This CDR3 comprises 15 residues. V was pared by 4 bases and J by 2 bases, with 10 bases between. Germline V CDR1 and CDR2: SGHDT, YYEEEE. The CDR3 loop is CASSVATPGANVLTF. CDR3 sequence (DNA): TGTGCCAGCAGCGTAGCTACTCCTGGGGCCAACGTCCTGACTTTC.

The CDR3 DNA sequence: TGTGCCAGCACCAGCCAGGACAGGGGCCACGAGCAGTACTTC. Translation: CASTSQDRGHEQYF. The J gene is TRBJ2-7, the V gene TRBV28; 9 nucleotides line up with TRBD1. Germline V gives CDR1 MDHEN, CDR2 SYDVKM. V lost 7 bases, J lost 5 bases, and 9 bases stayed unmatched. The CDR3 spans 14 residues.

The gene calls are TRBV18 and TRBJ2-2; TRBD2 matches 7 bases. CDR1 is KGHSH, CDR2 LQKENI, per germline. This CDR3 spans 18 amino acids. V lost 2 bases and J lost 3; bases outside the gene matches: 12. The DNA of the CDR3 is TGTGCCAGCTCACCAGATCGACGGCGGGAGAGGTACACCGGGGAGCTGTTTTTT. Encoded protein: CASSPDRRRERYTGELFF.

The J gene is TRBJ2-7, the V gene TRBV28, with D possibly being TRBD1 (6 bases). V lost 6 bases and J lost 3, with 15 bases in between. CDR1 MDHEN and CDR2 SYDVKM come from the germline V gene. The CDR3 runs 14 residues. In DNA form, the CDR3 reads TGTGCCAGCAGCCCCGGAGACAGGCACTACGAGCAGTACTTC. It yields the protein CASSPGDRHYEQYF.

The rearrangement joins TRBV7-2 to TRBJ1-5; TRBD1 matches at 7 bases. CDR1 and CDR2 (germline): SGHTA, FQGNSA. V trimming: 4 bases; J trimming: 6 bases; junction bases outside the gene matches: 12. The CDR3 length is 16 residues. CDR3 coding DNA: TGTGCCAGCAGCTCCACACGACAGGGTACGGGTCAGCCCCAGCATTTT. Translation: CASSSTRQGTGQPQHF.